This TCR beta chain emerged from a study of CD8+ T cells in alopecia areata. Study-level points and caveats: Compared with normal scalp, lesional scalp had higher clonality and more expanded CD8+ clones. TCR sharing was clearer in mice than between patients, perhaps partly owing to patient HLA diversity. Resident alphabeta T-cell populations of normal skin are likewise subject to sequencing in scalp samples.

PBMCs provided sorted CD4+ and CD8+ T cells. Isolated RNA was reverse transcribed into cDNA used as the sequencing template. Clones were sequenced by immunoSEQ multiplex PCR, and TCRdb holds only the in-frame ones, with some missing. The table records 140,000 or so clones, roughly 60% of them present only once. With respect to this clone: The target antigen is unknown.

CDR3 length equals 13 residues. Trimming removed 6 bases at V and 0 bases at J, with 8 bases between. Germline V gene lookup returns CDR1 MDHEN and CDR2 SYDVKM. The sequencing sample was made of CD8+ T cells sorted from blood. The V gene is TRBV28, the J gene TRBJ1-1; D is unclear. The source is a human donor in good health. The CDR3 sequence is CASRNIMNTEAFF. In DNA, the CDR3 is TGTGCCAGCAGGAATATCATGAACACTGAAGCTTTCTTT.